The 18 T cell receptor beta chains in this list originate from one sample, sequenced in a study of a mutant IDH1 vaccine in newly diagnosed glioma. This table comes from immunoSEQ multiplex PCR, and its TCRdb copy is limited to in-frame clones, with some not included. The table lists approximately 80,000 clones, around nine tenths of them singletons. Time point denoted: week 5, during vaccination. Doses consisted of 300 ug of mutant IDH1 20-mer peptide each, paired with topical imiquimod. No antigens are known for them. Sequences were derived from PBMCs, sampled from a glioma patient whose treatment included an IDH1 peptide vaccine. These TCRs come from a woman aged 45-60 years with glioma.

The chain joins TRBV7-3 to TRBJ2-5; maybe TRBD2 (7 bases). The CDR3 totals 15 residues. Germline assignment: CDR1 SGHTA and CDR2 FQGTGA. V gave up 2 bases and J gave up 4 bases, with 14 bases separating them. CDR3 amino acids: CASSLQGRGGETQYF. Here the CDR3 DNA reads TGTGCCAGCAGCTTACAGGGGAGGGGAGGAGAGACCCAGTACTTC.

V usage is TRBV27 and J usage is TRBJ2-7; D unresolved. The CDR3 length is 13 residues. CDR1 and CDR2 from the germline V gene are MNHEY and SMNVEV (reference sequence). V was clipped by 3 bases and J by 1 base, with 7 bases between them. The chain's CDR3 is CASSFRESYEQYF. CDR3 DNA sequence: TGTGCCAGCAGTTTCAGAGAATCCTACGAGCAGTACTTC.

The chain combines TRBV6-5 with TRBJ1-2, with 9 bases identical to TRBD1. CDR1 MNHEY and CDR2 SVGAGI come from the germline V gene. Trimming removed 6 bases from V and 4 bases from J; junction bases left unmatched: 6. The length of the CDR3 is 14 residues. CDR3 DNA sequence: TGTGCCAGCAGCCGTAAACAGGGGGCCTATGGCTACACCTTC. Translating gives CASSRKQGAYGYTF.

The V and J genes are TRBV4-1 and TRBJ1-1, with D perhaps matching TRBD1 (5 bases). This CDR3 has 15 residues. Per germline, CDR1 MGHRA and CDR2 YSYEKL. V was cut by 1 base and J by 2 bases, with 11 bases left in between. The CDR3 nucleotides are TGCGCCAGCAGCCAAGGGGGGAAAGGAAACACTGAAGCTTTCTTT. It yields the protein CASSQGGKGNTEAFF.

J is TRBJ2-5 and V is TRBV10-2; possible D gene TRBD1, 6 bases. CDR1 is WSHSY and CDR2 is SAAADI in the germline V gene. The V end was cut by 8 bases, the J end by 6 bases, with 10 bases between. The CDR3 is 11 residues long. The CDR3 spells CASQGGKTQYF. The CDR3 region has the DNA TGCGCCAGCCAAGGGGGTAAGACCCAGTACTTC.

This clone was counted only a few times. The chain employs TRBV6-6 and TRBJ2-7; TRBD1 matches 10 bases. V shed 6 bases and J 6 bases; nucleotides not matched to a gene: 11. This CDR3 comprises 15 residues. Germline CDR1 reads MNHNY; CDR2 reads SVGAGI (reference sequence). The CDR3 reads CASRTTGGAGIEQYF. The CDR3, as DNA: TGTGCCAGCAGAACGACAGGGGGCGCCGGGATCGAGCAGTACTTC.

The CDR3 spells CASSLGTDYGYTF. The CDR3 DNA follows: TGTGCCAGCAGCTTGGGGACAGATTATGGCTACACCTTC. The chain joins TRBV5-4 to TRBJ1-2, with D perhaps TRBD1 (6 bases). This CDR3 has 13 amino acids. V lost 0 bases to trimming and J lost 5 bases, with 8 bases between them. Germline V gene sequence: CDR1 SGHNT, CDR2 YYREEE (reference sequence).

V is TRBV28 and J is TRBJ2-7; TRBD1 or TRBD2 may be the D gene (6 bases each). Between the trimmed V and J ends, which lost 7 bases and 1 base, there was a span of 17 bases. This CDR3 contains 15 residues. Germline-derived CDR1 and CDR2 are MDHEN and SYDVKM. The CDR3 DNA sequence: TGTGCCAGCACCTCCCTATGGGGGGCATCCTACGAGCAGTACTTC. This encodes CASTSLWGASYEQYF.

J is TRBJ2-1 and V is TRBV10-2; D not certain. There are 13 residues in the CDR3. V was clipped by 3 bases and J by 5 bases, with 8 bases between them. The germline V gene encodes CDR1 WSHSY and CDR2 SAAADI. CDR3 in amino acids: CASSEWKNNEQFF. CDR3 nucleotide sequence: TGCGCCAGCAGTGAATGGAAAAACAATGAGCAGTTCTTC.

V and J are TRBV19 and TRBJ2-1; the match to TRBD2 covers 7 bases. In germline, CDR1 is LNHDA, CDR2 SQIVND (reference sequence). The CDR3 runs to 13 residues. With V trimmed by 5 bases and J by 6 bases, 4 bases remained unmatched. The CDR3 protein is CASSAGEGNEQFF. For the CDR3, the DNA is TGTGCCAGTAGTGCGGGAGAGGGCAATGAGCAGTTCTTC.

This chain uses TRBV4-1 with TRBJ2-3; possibly TRBD2 for D (6 bases). The germline V gene encodes CDR1 MGHRA and CDR2 YSYEKL. The ends were cut back, 0 bases at V and 0 bases at J, with 19 bases in the middle. This CDR3 contains 19 residues. The CDR3 is CASSQDRAGLASSTDTQYF. DNA for the CDR3: TGCGCCAGCAGCCAAGATCGAGCGGGCCTAGCCTCTAGCACAGATACGCAGTATTTT.

This chain joins TRBV5-1 and TRBJ2-3, with D perhaps being TRBD1 or TRBD2 (5 bases each). The CDR3 length is 15 residues. With 0 bases removed from V and 0 bases from J, the gap between germline ends came to 8 bases. CDR1 is SGHRS, CDR2 YFSETQ, per germline. The CDR3 nucleotides read TGCGCCAGCAGCTTGGGGGGGTTAAGCACAGATACGCAGTATTTT. This encodes CASSLGGLSTDTQYF.

For the CDR3, the DNA is TGTGCCAGCAGTAGCGGGGGGGCGAACACCGGGGAGCTGTTTTTT. Translating it yields CASSSGGANTGELFF. The chain couples TRBV28 to TRBJ2-2; 10 bases match TRBD2. Looked up from germline, CDR1 is MDHEN and CDR2 is SYDVKM. The CDR3 sequence is 15 residues long. The V segment lost 5 bases and the J segment 0 bases; nucleotides outside the gene matches: 0.

CDR3 coding DNA: TGTGCCACCAGCAGAGACAGGGCCTGGAACACCGGGGAGCTGTTTTTT. This sequence encodes CATSRDRAWNTGELFF. The chain couples TRBV15 to TRBJ2-2, with a possible D match to TRBD1 (5 bases). CDR1 and CDR2 (germline): LNHNV, YYDKDF (reference sequence). The CDR3 has 16 amino acids. V was shortened by 0 bases and J by 1 base, with 9 bases between the two germline ends. Full variable domain (rest looked up from reference TRBV15 and TRBJ2-2): DAMVIQNPRYQVTQFGKPVTLSCSQTLNHNVMYWYQQKSSQAPKLLFHYYDKDFNNEADTPDNFQSRRPNTSFCFLDIRSPGLGDTAMYLCATSRDRAWNTGELFFGEGSRLTVL.

The chain is built from TRBV5-1 and TRBJ1-5; 10 nucleotides agree with TRBD1. Germline CDR1 SGHRS, CDR2 YFSETQ. The CDR3 contains 14 residues. V was clipped by 3 bases and J by 5 bases; unmatched bases: 2. The CDR3, as DNA: TGCGCCAGCAGCTCTGGACAGGGGGATCAGCCCCAGCATTTT. Its protein product is CASSSGQGDQPQHF.

The rearrangement joins TRBV6-6 to TRBJ2-1; D is undetermined. CDR1 and CDR2 from the germline V gene are MNHNY and SVGAGI (reference sequence). The CDR3 has 11 amino acids. V was clipped by 3 bases and J by 12 bases, with 9 bases between them. In DNA form, the CDR3 reads TGTGCCAGCAGTTATGGCTTCCGGCAGTTCTTC. This encodes CASSYGFRQFF.

This sequence joins TRBV5-8 and TRBJ1-2, with D possibly matching TRBD1 (6 bases). The germline V gene has CDR1 SGHTS and CDR2 YDEGEE. This CDR3 comprises 15 residues. Trimming removed 7 bases at V and 5 bases at J, with 21 bases between. CDR3 amino acids: CASGSLGGAFYGYTF. Here the CDR3 DNA reads TGTGCCAGCGGTTCTTTGGGGGGCGCGTTTTATGGCTACACCTTC.

The chain recombines TRBV14 with TRBJ2-7; D gene unclear. CDR1 is SGHDN, CDR2 FVKESK, per germline. The CDR3 extends over 18 amino acids. Trimming cost V 1 base and J 2 bases, with 21 bases left between them. As DNA, the CDR3 is TGTGCCAGCAGCCAAGGTCCCGCCGGAACTGGGCCACCCTACGAGCAGTACTTC. Translated: CASSQGPAGTGPPYEQYF.